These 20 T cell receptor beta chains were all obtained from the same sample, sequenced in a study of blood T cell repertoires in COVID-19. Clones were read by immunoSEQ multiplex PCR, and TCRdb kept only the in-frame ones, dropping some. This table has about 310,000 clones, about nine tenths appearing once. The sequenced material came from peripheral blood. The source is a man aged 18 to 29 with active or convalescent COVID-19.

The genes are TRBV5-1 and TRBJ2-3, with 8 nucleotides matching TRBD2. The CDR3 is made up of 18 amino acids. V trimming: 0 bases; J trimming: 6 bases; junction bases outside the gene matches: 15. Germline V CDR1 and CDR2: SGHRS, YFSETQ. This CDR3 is CASSLEGLGFPGRDTQYF. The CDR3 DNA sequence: TGCGCCAGCAGCTTGGAGGGACTAGGGTTTCCGGGCAGGGATACGCAGTATTTT.

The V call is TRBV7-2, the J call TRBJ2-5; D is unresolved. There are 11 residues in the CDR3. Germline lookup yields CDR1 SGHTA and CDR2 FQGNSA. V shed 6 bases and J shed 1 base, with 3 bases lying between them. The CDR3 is CASRRQETQYF. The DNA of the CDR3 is TGTGCCAGCAGGCGCCAAGAGACCCAGTACTTC.

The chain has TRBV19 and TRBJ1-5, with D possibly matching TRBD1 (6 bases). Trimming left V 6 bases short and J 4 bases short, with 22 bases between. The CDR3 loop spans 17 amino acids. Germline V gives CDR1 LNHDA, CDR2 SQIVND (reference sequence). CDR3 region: CASRDSLGSLSNQPQHF. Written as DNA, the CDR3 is TGTGCCAGTAGGGACAGTCTGGGAAGTCTATCAAATCAGCCCCAGCATTTT.

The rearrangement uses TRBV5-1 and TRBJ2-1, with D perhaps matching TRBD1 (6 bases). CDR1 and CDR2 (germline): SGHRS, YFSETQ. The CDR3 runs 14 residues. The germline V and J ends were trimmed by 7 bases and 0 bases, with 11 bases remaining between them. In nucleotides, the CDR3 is TGCGCCAGCTCCACAGGGAGCTCCTACAATGAGCAGTTCTTC. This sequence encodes CASSTGSSYNEQFF.

The CDR3 sequence: CASSLIGLAGGSNEQFF. The CDR3 DNA is TGTGCCAGCAGTTTAATCGGCCTAGCGGGAGGGAGCAATGAGCAGTTCTTC. The chain combines TRBV27 with TRBJ2-1; 12 bases match TRBD2. The ends lost 2 bases at V and 6 bases at J; junction bases unmatched: 8. This CDR3 comprises 17 residues. Germline-derived CDR1 and CDR2 are MNHEY and SMNVEV (reference sequence).

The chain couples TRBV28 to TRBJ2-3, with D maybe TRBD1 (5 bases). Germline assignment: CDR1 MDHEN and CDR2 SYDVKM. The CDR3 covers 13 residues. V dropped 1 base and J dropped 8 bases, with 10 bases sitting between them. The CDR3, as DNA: TGTGCCAGCAGTTTATTGTGGGGCAGTACGCAGTATTTT. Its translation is CASSLLWGSTQYF.

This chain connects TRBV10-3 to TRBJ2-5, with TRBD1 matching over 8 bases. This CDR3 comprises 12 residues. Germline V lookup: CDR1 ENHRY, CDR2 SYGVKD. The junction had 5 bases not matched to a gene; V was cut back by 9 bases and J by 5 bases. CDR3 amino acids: CAIGQGGETQYF. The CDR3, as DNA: TGTGCCATAGGACAGGGCGGTGAGACCCAGTACTTC.

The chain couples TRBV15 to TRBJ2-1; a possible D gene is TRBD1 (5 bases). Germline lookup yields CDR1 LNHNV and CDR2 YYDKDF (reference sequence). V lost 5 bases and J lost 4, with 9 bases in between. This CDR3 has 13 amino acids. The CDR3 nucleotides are TGTGCCACCAGCCCTGACAGATACAATGAGCAGTTCTTC. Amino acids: CATSPDRYNEQFF.

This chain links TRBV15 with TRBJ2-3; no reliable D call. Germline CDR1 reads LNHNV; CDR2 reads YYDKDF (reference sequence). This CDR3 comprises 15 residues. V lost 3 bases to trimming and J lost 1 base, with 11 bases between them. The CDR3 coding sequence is TGTGCCACCAGCAGGGAGCCTTGGGGCACAGATACGCAGTATTTT. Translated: CATSREPWGTDTQYF.

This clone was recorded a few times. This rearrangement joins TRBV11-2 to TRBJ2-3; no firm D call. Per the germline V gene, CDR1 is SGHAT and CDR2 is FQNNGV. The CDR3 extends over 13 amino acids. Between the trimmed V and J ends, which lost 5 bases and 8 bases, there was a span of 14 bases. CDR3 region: CASSQKLFGTQYF. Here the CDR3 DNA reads TGTGCCAGCAGCCAAAAGCTGTTTGGTACGCAGTATTTT. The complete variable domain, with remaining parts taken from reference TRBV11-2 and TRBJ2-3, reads EAGVAQSPRYKIIEKRQSVAFWCNPISGHATLYWYQQILGQGPKLLIQFQNNGVVDDSQLPKDRFSAERLKGVDSTLKIQPAKLEDSAVYLCASSQKLFGTQYFGPGTRLTVL.

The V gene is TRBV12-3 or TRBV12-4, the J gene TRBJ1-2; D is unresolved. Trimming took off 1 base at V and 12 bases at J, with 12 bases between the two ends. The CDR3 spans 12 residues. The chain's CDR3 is CASSLGERQHTF. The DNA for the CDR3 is TGTGCCAGCAGTTTAGGGGAGAGGCAACACACCTTC.

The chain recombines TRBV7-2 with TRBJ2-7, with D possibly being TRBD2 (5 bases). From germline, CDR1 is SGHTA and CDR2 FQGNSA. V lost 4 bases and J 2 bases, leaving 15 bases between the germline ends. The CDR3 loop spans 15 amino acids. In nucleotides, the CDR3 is TGTGCCAGCAGCTCGGGGTTTTTGGGCCCCTACGAGCAGTACTTC. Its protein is CASSSGFLGPYEQYF. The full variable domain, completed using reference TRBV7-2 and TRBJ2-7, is GAGVSQSPSNKVTEKGKDVELRCDPISGHTALYWYRQSLGQGLEFLIYFQGNSAPDKSGLPSDRFSAERTGGSVSTLTIQRTQQEDSAVYLCASSSGFLGPYEQYFGPGTRLTVT.

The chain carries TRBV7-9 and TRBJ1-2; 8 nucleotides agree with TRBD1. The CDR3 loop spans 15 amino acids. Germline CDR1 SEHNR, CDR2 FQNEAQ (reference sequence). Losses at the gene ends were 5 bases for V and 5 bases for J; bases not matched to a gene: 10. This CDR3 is CASSHLGQETYGYTF. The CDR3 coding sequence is TGTGCCAGCAGCCACCTGGGACAGGAGACTTATGGCTACACCTTC.

The CDR3 DNA follows: TGCGCCAGCAGCTTACAGGGGAACGGCGGCTACACCTTC. This codes for CASSLQGNGGYTF. J is TRBJ1-2 and V is TRBV5-1; TRBD1 matches at 7 bases. V lost 2 bases, J lost 8 bases, and 6 bases stayed unmatched. The CDR3 spans 13 residues. Per the germline V gene, CDR1 is SGHRS and CDR2 is YFSETQ.

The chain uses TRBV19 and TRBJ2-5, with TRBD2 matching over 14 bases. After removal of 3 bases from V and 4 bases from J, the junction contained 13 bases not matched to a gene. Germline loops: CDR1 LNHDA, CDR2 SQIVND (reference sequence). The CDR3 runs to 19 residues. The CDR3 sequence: CASSILGTSGRSGGETQYF. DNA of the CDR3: TGTGCCAGTAGTATTCTCGGGACTAGCGGGAGATCTGGTGGAGAGACCCAGTACTTC.

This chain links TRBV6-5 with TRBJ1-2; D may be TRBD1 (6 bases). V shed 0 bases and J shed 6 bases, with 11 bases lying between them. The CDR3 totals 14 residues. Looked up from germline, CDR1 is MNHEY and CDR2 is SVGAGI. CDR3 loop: CASSYSIGTNGYTF. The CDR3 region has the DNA TGTGCCAGCAGTTACTCTATTGGGACAAATGGCTACACCTTC.

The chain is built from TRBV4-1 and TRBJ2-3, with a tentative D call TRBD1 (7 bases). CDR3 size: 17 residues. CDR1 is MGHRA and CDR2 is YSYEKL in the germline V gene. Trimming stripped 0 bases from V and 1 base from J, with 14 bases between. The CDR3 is CASSQETAGGRTDTQYF. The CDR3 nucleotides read TGCGCCAGCAGCCAAGAAACGGCAGGGGGGCGCACAGATACGCAGTATTTT.

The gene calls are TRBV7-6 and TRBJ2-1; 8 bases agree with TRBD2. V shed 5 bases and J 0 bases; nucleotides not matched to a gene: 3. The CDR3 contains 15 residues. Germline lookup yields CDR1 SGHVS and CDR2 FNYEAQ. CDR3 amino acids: CASSAGTSSYNEQFF. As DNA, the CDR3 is TGTGCCAGCAGCGCCGGGACTAGCTCCTACAATGAGCAGTTCTTC.

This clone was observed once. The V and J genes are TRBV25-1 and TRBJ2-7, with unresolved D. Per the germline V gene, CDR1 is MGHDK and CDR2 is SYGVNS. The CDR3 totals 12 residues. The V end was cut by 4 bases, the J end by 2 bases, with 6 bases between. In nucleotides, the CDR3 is TGTGCCAGCAGTGCCACACCCTACGAGCAGTACTTC. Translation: CASSATPYEQYF.

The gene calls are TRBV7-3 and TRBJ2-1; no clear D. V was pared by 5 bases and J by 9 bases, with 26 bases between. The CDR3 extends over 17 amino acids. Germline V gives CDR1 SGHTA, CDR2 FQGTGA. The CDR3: CASSVSIAWSPQCEQFF. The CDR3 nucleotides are TGTGCCAGCAGCGTAAGTATTGCCTGGTCCCCACAATGTGAGCAGTTCTTC.